These T cell receptor beta chains were read from a single sample in a study of T cell repertoires in cytomegalovirus infection. TCRdb re-derived calls from the reads in MiXCR, one entry per CDR3 protein. The sample records around 530,000 distinct CDR3 sequences, approximately 26% being singletons. What was sequenced was PBMCs. These receptors were taken from a human donor in good health (CMV status not recorded). Some clones in this sample may be carry-over from other donors' samples. The CDR3 runs from the conserved cysteine through the conserved F or W. The order of the fields is D gene, V gene, J gene, CDR3 protein. D genes are given only for firm matches.

D: TRBD1
V: TRBV15
J: TRBJ1-2
CDR3: CATSRDGIQGEVPYGYTF

D: TRBD1
V: TRBV6-6
J: TRBJ1-1
CDR3: CASSQRTGKVNTEAFF

D: .
V: TRBV4-3
J: TRBJ2-3
CDR3: CASSQVVSRGSDTQYF

D: TRBD1
V: TRBV12-3/TRBV12-4
J: TRBJ2-7
CDR3: CASSPRPTGLNYEQYF

D: .
V: TRBV7-6
J: TRBJ2-2
CDR3: CASSSTGVGELFF

D: TRBD1
V: TRBV19
J: TRBJ2-6
CDR3: CASSIRQGTEANVLTF

D: TRBD2
V: TRBV25-1
J: TRBJ2-2
CDR3: CASSEGLAGVVGELFF

D: TRBD1
V: TRBV7-8
J: TRBJ2-2
CDR3: CASSYTGAWTGEDTGELFF

D: TRBD2
V: TRBV7-6
J: TRBJ2-1
CDR3: CASSLEGLAGNEQFF

D: TRBD2
V: TRBV20-1
J: TRBJ2-7
CDR3: CSARSGTSGRDYEQYF

D: .
V: TRBV7-2
J: TRBJ2-2
CDR3: CASSSPRRSQNTGELFF

D: .
V: TRBV29-1
J: TRBJ1-2
CDR3: CSVDDSGLGYGYTF

D: .
V: TRBV7-2
J: TRBJ2-2
CDR3: CASSTVGTGELFF

D: TRBD1
V: TRBV7-9
J: TRBJ2-1
CDR3: CASSQGQGRDNEQFF

D: .
V: TRBV7-2
J: TRBJ2-7
CDR3: CASSPGELGEQYF

D: .
V: TRBV6-5
J: TRBJ1-2
CDR3: CASRLRGNNYGYTF

D: TRBD1
V: TRBV7-9
J: TRBJ1-4
CDR3: CASSYAVLTGATNEKLFF

D: TRBD2
V: TRBV18
J: TRBJ2-1
CDR3: CASSPLLAKDNEQFF

D: TRBD2
V: TRBV11-2
J: TRBJ2-3
CDR3: CASRSGSWVDTQYF

D: TRBD2
V: TRBV7-8
J: TRBJ2-5
CDR3: CASRLSRTSGRETQYF

D: TRBD1
V: TRBV11-2
J: TRBJ1-2
CDR3: CASSFRDSPPGPYGYTF

D: .
V: TRBV7-2
J: TRBJ2-7
CDR3: CASSKTPLRGIRYEQYF

D: .
V: TRBV6-6
J: TRBJ2-2
CDR3: CASSNKRDLLNTGELFF

D: TRBD1
V: TRBV12-3/TRBV12-4
J: TRBJ1-4
CDR3: CASSLGQGKGKLFF

D: TRBD2
V: TRBV7-4
J: TRBJ2-1
CDR3: CASSHSGRTYNEQFF

D: .
V: TRBV7-6
J: TRBJ2-1
CDR3: CASSLIAGRNEQFF

D: .
V: TRBV13
J: TRBJ2-5
CDR3: CASSPALTETQYF

D: .
V: TRBV2
J: TRBJ1-5
CDR3: CASRGRENQPQHF

D: .
V: TRBV28
J: TRBJ1-3
CDR3: CASSPPVRYSGNTIYF

D: .
V: TRBV6-4
J: TRBJ2-1
CDR3: CASSDSIYRRYNEQFF

D: TRBD2
V: TRBV27
J: TRBJ2-5
CDR3: CASGGTSWVTQYF

D: TRBD2
V: TRBV2
J: TRBJ2-1
CDR3: CASSETSGRHNEQFF

D: .
V: TRBV19
J: TRBJ2-3
CDR3: CASSIDPFRGKQYF

D: .
V: TRBV6-6
J: TRBJ1-2
CDR3: CASTTGIRGYTF

D: .
V: TRBV24-1
J: TRBJ2-2
CDR3: CATSDRRAPGELFF

D: .
V: TRBV7-9
J: TRBJ1-4
CDR3: CASSLERGSLNEKLFF

D: .
V: TRBV7-2
J: TRBJ2-1
CDR3: CASVKFSGELDYNEQFF

D: .
V: TRBV7-2
J: TRBJ2-2
CDR3: CASSLTGINTGELFF

D: .
V: TRBV7-8
J: TRBJ2-3
CDR3: CASTHDGQSLTDTQYF

D: TRBD1
V: TRBV24-1
J: TRBJ2-7
CDR3: CATSESGTGAEQYF

D: TRBD1
V: TRBV24-1
J: TRBJ2-2
CDR3: CATSDDREHTGELFF

D: .
V: TRBV7-6
J: TRBJ1-2
CDR3: CASSLARGRGYYGYTF

D: .
V: TRBV6-6
J: TRBJ1-5
CDR3: CASSYSRGSNQPQHF

D: TRBD1
V: TRBV7-8
J: TRBJ1-5
CDR3: CASSPRQGNQPQHF

D: TRBD2
V: TRBV12-3/TRBV12-4
J: TRBJ2-3
CDR3: CASSRLAGGFEDTQYF

D: TRBD2
V: TRBV2
J: TRBJ2-1
CDR3: CASKLAGRDEQFF

D: .
V: TRBV19
J: TRBJ2-1
CDR3: CASSGSLGTYNEQFF

D: TRBD1
V: TRBV6-2/TRBV6-3
J: TRBJ2-1
CDR3: CASSHHSPTGPGEQFF

D: TRBD1
V: TRBV29-1
J: TRBJ1-1
CDR3: CSVESVDRRGTEAFF

D: .
V: TRBV28
J: TRBJ2-1
CDR3: CASSAGTNSGNEQFF

D: TRBD2
V: TRBV7-9
J: TRBJ2-1
CDR3: CASSLTRTSGRNEQFF